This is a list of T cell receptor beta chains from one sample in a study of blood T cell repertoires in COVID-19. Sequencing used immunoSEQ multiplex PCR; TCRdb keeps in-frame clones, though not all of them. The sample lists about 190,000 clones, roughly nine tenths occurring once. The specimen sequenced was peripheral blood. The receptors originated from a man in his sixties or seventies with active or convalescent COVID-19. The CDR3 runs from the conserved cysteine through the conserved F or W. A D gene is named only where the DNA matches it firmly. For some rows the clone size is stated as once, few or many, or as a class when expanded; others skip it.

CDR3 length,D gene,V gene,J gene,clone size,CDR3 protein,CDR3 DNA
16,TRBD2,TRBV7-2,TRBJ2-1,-,CASSLGVAGGHNEQFF,TGTGCCAGCAGCTTAGGGGTAGCGGGGGGTCACAATGAGCAGTTCTTC
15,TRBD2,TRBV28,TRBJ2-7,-,CASSLSGVRGYEQYF,TGTGCCAGCAGTTTAAGCGGGGTGCGGGGCTACGAGCAGTACTTC
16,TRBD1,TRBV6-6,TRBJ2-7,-,CASSYSPRGQTYEQYF,TGTGCCAGCAGTTACTCTCCCAGGGGGCAAACCTACGAGCAGTACTTC
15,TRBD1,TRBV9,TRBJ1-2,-,CASSKKTGYPPGYTF,TGTGCCAGCAGCAAAAAGACAGGGTATCCTCCTGGCTACACCTTC
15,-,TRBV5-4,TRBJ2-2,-,CASSPRRANTGELFF,TGTGCCAGCAGCCCGCGGCGCGCGAACACCGGGGAGCTGTTTTTT
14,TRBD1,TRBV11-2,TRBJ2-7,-,CASSLMGQGYEQYF,TGTGCCAGCAGCTTAATGGGACAGGGGTACGAGCAGTACTTC
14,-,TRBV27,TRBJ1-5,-,CASSSQNGNQPQHF,TGTGCCAGCAGTTCCCAGAACGGCAATCAGCCCCAGCATTTT
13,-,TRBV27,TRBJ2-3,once,CASSSRGGLKEYF,TGTGCCAGCAGTTCAAGGGGGGGGTTAAAGGAGTATTTT
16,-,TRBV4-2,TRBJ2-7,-,CASSQALGGGPYEQYF,TGTGCCAGCAGCCAAGCCCTGGGCGGAGGGCCCTACGAGCAGTACTTC
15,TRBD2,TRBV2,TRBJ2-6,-,CASSYGREGANVLTF,TGTGCCAGCAGTTATGGACGGGAGGGAGCCAACGTCCTGACTTTC
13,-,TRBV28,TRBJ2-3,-,CASGGTSTDTQYF,TGTGCCAGCGGAGGGACTAGCACAGATACGCAGTATTTT
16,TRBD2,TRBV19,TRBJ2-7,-,CASKAVGDGRNGEQYF,TGTGCCAGTAAAGCCGTGGGGGACGGGAGGAATGGCGAGCAGTACTTC
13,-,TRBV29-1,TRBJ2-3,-,CSVVPAITDTQYF,TGCAGCGTTGTACCAGCGATCACAGATACGCAGTATTTT
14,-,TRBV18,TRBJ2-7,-,CASAVSGKPYEQYF,TGTGCCAGCGCCGTCTCGGGGAAACCCTACGAGCAGTACTTC
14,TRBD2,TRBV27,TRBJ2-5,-,CASSRGLALETQYF,TGTGCCAGCAGTCGGGGACTAGCGCTCGAGACCCAGTACTTC
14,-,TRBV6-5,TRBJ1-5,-,CASLDTGTRQPQHF,TGTGCCAGCCTGGATACAGGGACGCGGCAGCCCCAGCATTTT
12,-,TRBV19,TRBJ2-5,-,CASSMYPETQYF,TGTGCCAGTAGTATGTATCCAGAGACCCAGTACTTC
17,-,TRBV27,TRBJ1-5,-,CASSPLQGYDSNQPQHF,TGTGCCAGCAGTCCTCTCCAGGGTTATGATAGCAATCAGCCCCAGCATTTT
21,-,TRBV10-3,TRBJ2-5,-,CAIISSPHKGRYIRRGETQYF,TGTGCCATCATATCTTCCCCACACAAGGGCCGTTACATTAGGAGGGGTGAGACCCAGTACTTC
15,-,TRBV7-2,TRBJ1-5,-,CASSLESRGNQPQHF,TGTGCCAGCAGCTTAGAGTCCAGGGGAAATCAGCCCCAGCATTTT
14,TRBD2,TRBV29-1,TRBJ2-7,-,CSVEPSGRIGEQYF,TGCAGCGTTGAACCTAGCGGGAGAATTGGCGAGCAGTACTTC
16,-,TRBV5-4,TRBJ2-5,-,CASSPGRRTGKETQYF,TGTGCCAGCAGCCCCGGGCGTCGTACAGGCAAAGAGACCCAGTACTTC
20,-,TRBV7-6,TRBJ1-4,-,CANSLWFKPGEKATNEKLFF,TGTGCCAACAGCTTATGGTTCAAGCCAGGGGAGAAGGCAACTAATGAAAAACTGTTTTTT
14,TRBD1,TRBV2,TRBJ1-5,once,CASSPGQGNQPQHF,TGTGCCAGCAGCCCCGGACAGGGCAATCAGCCCCAGCATTTT
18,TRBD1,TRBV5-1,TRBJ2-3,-,CASSLTRLVGQGTDTQYF,TGCGCCAGCAGCTTGACCCGACTGGTTGGACAGGGAACAGATACGCAGTATTTT
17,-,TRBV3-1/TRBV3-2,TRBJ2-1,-,CASSPFSGWSSYNEQFF,TGTGCCAGCAGCCCTTTTAGCGGTTGGAGCTCCTACAATGAGCAGTTCTTC
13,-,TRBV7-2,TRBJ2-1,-,CASSSTSFHEQFF,TGTGCCAGCAGCTCGACTAGTTTCCATGAGCAGTTCTTC
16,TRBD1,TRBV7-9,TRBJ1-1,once,CASSITQGRGGTEAFF,TGTGCCAGCAGCATAACACAGGGGCGCGGAGGCACTGAAGCTTTCTTT